This T cell receptor (beta chain) came from a study of cytomegalovirus exposure and HLA in healthy donors. The study, taken as a whole, reports: Most TCR sequences were rare, but some public TCRs occurred in many donors. A few CMV-associated chains proved CMV antigen-specific in vitro. Reports indicated that the classifier achieved high specificity and sensitivity in diagnosing cytomegalovirus status.

Clones were read by immunoSEQ multiplex PCR, and TCRdb kept only the in-frame ones, dropping some. The sample has a few hundred thousand clones; roughly 89% are singletons. As for this clone: The antigen is unknown.

The V end lost 0 bases, the J end lost 3 bases, and 10 bases lay between the germline ends. The CDR3 has 15 residues. Germline CDR1 is LGHNA and CDR2 is YSLEER. The chain links TRBV4-3 to TRBJ2-3, with unresolved D. The sample consisted of PBMCs. The origin of this receptor is a woman younger than 35 in good health and CMV-seronegative. In DNA form, the CDR3 reads TGCGCCAGCAGCCAAGATCGGGTCGGAACAGATACGCAGTATTTT. Translating it yields CASSQDRVGTDTQYF.